One and the same sample provided the 15 T cell receptor beta chains below, sequenced in a study of CD8 T cells in ankylosing spondylitis. Study conclusions and caveats: Seemingly distinctive of ankylosing spondylitis blood was a TCR beta motif formed by eight highly homologous variants.

These TCRs are of unknown antigen specificity. TCRdb used MiXCR to reprocess the 5' RACE reads, holding one entry per CDR3 protein. The data contain about 500,000 distinct CDR3 sequences, roughly 12% of them seen just once; the ten biggest clones take up over 6.5%. Sequencing input: blood, either unsorted or a sorted T cell fraction (not recorded which). These receptors were collected from a male donor with ankylosing spondylitis.

The J gene is TRBJ1-1, the V gene TRBV10-3; no reliable D call. V lost 3 bases and J lost 1, with 15 bases in between. The CDR3 is 16 residues long. CDR1 is ENHRY, CDR2 SYGVKD, per germline. The CDR3 region is CAISELGSPKNTEAFF. The CDR3 region has the DNA TGTGCCATCAGTGAACTAGGGTCCCCGAAGAACACTGAAGCTTTCTTT.

The chain links TRBV5-6 to TRBJ2-2; maybe TRBD1 (6 bases). V was clipped by 0 bases and J by 4 bases, with 10 bases between them. Germline CDR1 and CDR2: SGHDT and YYEEEE. The CDR3 spans 15 residues. The CDR3 here is CASSLGTAVTGELFF. CDR3 in DNA: TGTGCCAGCAGCTTGGGGACAGCGGTCACCGGGGAGCTGTTTTTT. The full variable domain, completed using reference TRBV5-6 and TRBJ2-2, is DAGVTQSPTHLIKTRGQQVTLRCSPKSGHDTVSWYQQALGQGPQFIFQYYEEEERQRGNFPDRFSGHQFPNYSSELNVNALLLGDSALYLCASSLGTAVTGELFFGEGSRLTVL.

The chain carries TRBV20-1 and TRBJ2-5; 9 bases are a match to TRBD1. This CDR3 region has 15 residues. With 5 bases clipped from V and 6 bases from J, the junction kept 13 bases outside the gene matches. CDR1 DFQATT and CDR2 SNEGSKA come from the germline V gene (reference sequence). The CDR3 sequence: CSARPGTGFAKTQYF. In nucleotides, the CDR3 is TGCAGTGCTCGACCCGGGACAGGGTTTGCGAAGACCCAGTACTTC.

This clonotype was seen just once. This chain uses TRBV18 with TRBJ2-7; no clear D. V was shortened by 3 bases and J by 6 bases, with 12 bases between the two germline ends. This CDR3 is 13 amino acids long. Germline loops: CDR1 KGHSH, CDR2 LQKENI. CDR3 protein: CASSPTQVGEQYV. Here the CDR3 DNA reads TGTGCCAGCTCACCCACTCAGGTGGGCGAGCAGTACGTC.

In its sample, this clonotype was seen a few times. This sequence joins TRBV11-3 and TRBJ1-1, with D possibly TRBD1 on 6 matching bases. CDR3 length: 15 residues. Germline lookup yields CDR1 SGHNT and CDR2 YENEEA. Trimming removed 0 bases from V and 5 bases from J, with 13 bases in between. This CDR3 is CASSLDQRTGTEAFF. Here the CDR3 DNA reads TGTGCCAGCAGCTTAGATCAAAGAACAGGGACTGAAGCTTTCTTT.

The CDR3 is CASSLSGTGPFGPYNEQFF. The CDR3 DNA reads TGTGCCAGCAGCTTATCCGGGACAGGGCCCTTCGGGCCCTACAATGAGCAGTTCTTC. The chain uses TRBV11-1 and TRBJ2-1, with 9 bases fitting TRBD1. This CDR3 is built from 19 residues. The germline V gene encodes CDR1 SGHAT and CDR2 FQDESV (reference sequence). V dropped 2 bases and J dropped 2; count of bases not matched to a gene: 13.

The J gene is TRBJ1-1, the V gene TRBV5-1, with 10 positions matching TRBD1. Germline V lookup: CDR1 SGHRS, CDR2 YFSETQ. The CDR3 is made up of 15 amino acids. J was trimmed by 3 bases and V by 4 bases; bases with no gene match: 6. The CDR3 DNA sequence: TGCGCCAGCAGCATTCAGACAGGGGGCTACACTGAAGCTTTCTTT. The encoded protein is CASSIQTGGYTEAFF. The full variable domain, rest sourced from reference TRBV5-1 and TRBJ1-1, is KAGVTQTPRYLIKTRGQQVTLSCSPISGHRSVSWYQQTPGQGLQFLFEYFSETQRNKGNFPGRFSGRQFSNSRSEMNVSTLELGDSALYLCASSIQTGGYTEAFFGQGTRLTVV.

Worth noting for this clonotype: A much bigger clone sits one base away, suggesting this may be a read error. The rearrangement uses TRBV21-1 and TRBJ2-1; TRBD2 is taken as the D call from the table, unchecked against the DNA. TRBV21-1 is deemed a pseudogene. CDR3 length equals 15 residues. The CDR3 loop is CASSKKESGDNERFF. In DNA form, the CDR3 reads TGTGCCAGCAGCAAAAAGGAAAGCGGAGACAATGAGCGGTTCTTC.

Many counts were recorded for this clonotype. The chain employs TRBV5-5 and TRBJ2-3; the D gene could be TRBD1 or TRBD2 (5 bases each). This CDR3 has 14 residues. The germline V gene encodes CDR1 SGHKS and CDR2 YYEKEE (reference sequence). V was shortened by 2 bases and J by 2 bases, with 9 bases between the two germline ends. This CDR3 is CASSLRDPTDTQYF. In DNA form, the CDR3 reads TGTGCCAGCAGCTTACGGGACCCCACAGATACGCAGTATTTT.

The V and J genes are TRBV15 and TRBJ2-3; D is ambiguous. CDR1 is LNHNV, CDR2 YYDKDF, per germline (reference sequence). CDR3 length: 13 amino acids. Trimming took 0 bases from V and 4 from J, leaving 5 bases between them. In DNA form, the CDR3 reads TGTGCCACCAGCAGAGATTATTCAGATACGCAGTATTTT. As protein: CATSRDYSDTQYF.

The chain couples TRBV20-1 to TRBJ2-1; no reliable D call. The CDR3 is made up of 14 amino acids. Germline V CDR1 and CDR2: DFQATT, SNEGSKA (reference sequence). V lost 3 bases to trimming and J lost 4 bases, with 13 bases between them. CDR3: CSASWLGPYNEQFF. The CDR3 DNA reads as TGCAGTGCTAGTTGGCTAGGCCCATACAATGAGCAGTTCTTC.

This clonotype was recorded many times. The rearrangement uses TRBV29-1 and TRBJ2-5; the D is unclear. Trimming took off 3 bases at V and 5 bases at J, with 19 bases between the two ends. The germline CDR1 and CDR2 sequences are SQVTM and ANQGSEA. CDR3 length equals 15 residues. The CDR3: CSVERLSTIKETQYF. DNA of the CDR3: TGCAGCGTTGAGCGTTTGTCTACTATTAAGGAGACCCAGTACTTC.

This clonotype was detected a few times. V gene TRBV20-1 combines with J gene TRBJ1-5; D ambiguous. CDR1 DFQATT and CDR2 SNEGSKA come from the germline V gene (reference sequence). CDR3 size: 14 residues. The ends were cut back, 5 bases at V and 0 bases at J, with 11 bases in the middle. CDR3 residues: CSAPPGLSNQPQHF. The CDR3 DNA follows: TGCAGTGCTCCGCCCGGGCTTAGCAATCAGCCCCAGCATTTT.

This chain joins TRBV7-9 and TRBJ1-6; 8 nucleotides agree with TRBD1. With 5 bases clipped from V and 8 bases from J, the junction kept 8 bases outside the gene matches. Germline values: CDR1 SEHNR, CDR2 FQNEAQ (reference sequence). The CDR3 spans 15 residues. This CDR3 reads CASSTSDRGDSPLHF. CDR3 coding DNA: TGTGCCAGCAGCACTAGTGACAGGGGAGATTCACCCCTCCACTTT. The full variable domain, with the rest looked up from reference TRBV7-9 and TRBJ1-6, is DTGVSQNPRHKITKRGQNVTFRCDPISEHNRLYWYRQTLGQGPEFLTYFQNEAQLEKSRLLSDRFSAERPKGSFSTLEIQRTEQGDSAMYLCASSTSDRGDSPLHFGNGTRLTVT.

The chain links TRBV28 to TRBJ1-3, with no clear D. The CDR3 has 11 amino acids. Trimming pared 6 bases from V and 8 bases from J, leaving 8 bases between. Per germline, CDR1 MDHEN and CDR2 SYDVKM. This CDR3 reads CASRIRDTIYF. CDR3 DNA: TGTGCCAGCAGGATAAGGGACACCATATATTTT.